This T cell receptor (beta chain) was documented in a study of T cell changes during pregnancy in multiple sclerosis. This CDR3 has 13 residues. V was clipped by 4 bases and J by 5 bases, with 12 bases between them. Germline assignment: CDR1 SGHTS and CDR2 YDEGEE. TCRdb's copy holds only in-frame clones and misses some; the assay was immunoSEQ multiplex PCR. The sample consists of roughly 93,000 clones, approximately 90% of them appearing once. The chain is built from TRBV5-8 and TRBJ1-1, with D unclear. This TCR was recovered from a female donor with multiple sclerosis, enrolled in a pregnancy study. Sequenced material: peripheral blood, taken before pregnancy. CDR3 sequence (DNA): TGTGCCAGCAGCATAGGAGGGAGGACTGAAGCTTTCTTT. It yields the protein CASSIGGRTEAFF.